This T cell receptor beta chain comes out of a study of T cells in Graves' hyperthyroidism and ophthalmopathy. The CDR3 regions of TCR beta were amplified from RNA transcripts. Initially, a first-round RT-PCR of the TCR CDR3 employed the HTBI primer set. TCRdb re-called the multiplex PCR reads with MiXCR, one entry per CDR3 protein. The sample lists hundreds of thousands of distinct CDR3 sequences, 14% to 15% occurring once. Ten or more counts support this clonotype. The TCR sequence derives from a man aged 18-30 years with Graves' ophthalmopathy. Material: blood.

CDR3 nucleotides: TGTGCCAGCAAACCCCGACAGGGAGGTTTTACTGAAGCTTTCTTT. Protein: CASKPRQGGFTEAFF. The V call is TRBV6-1, the J call TRBJ1-1, with 7 positions matching TRBD1. Germline trimming cut 7 bases from V and 5 bases from J; bases unmatched to any gene: 13. CDR3 size: 15 residues. Germline V CDR1 and CDR2: MNHNS, SASEGT.